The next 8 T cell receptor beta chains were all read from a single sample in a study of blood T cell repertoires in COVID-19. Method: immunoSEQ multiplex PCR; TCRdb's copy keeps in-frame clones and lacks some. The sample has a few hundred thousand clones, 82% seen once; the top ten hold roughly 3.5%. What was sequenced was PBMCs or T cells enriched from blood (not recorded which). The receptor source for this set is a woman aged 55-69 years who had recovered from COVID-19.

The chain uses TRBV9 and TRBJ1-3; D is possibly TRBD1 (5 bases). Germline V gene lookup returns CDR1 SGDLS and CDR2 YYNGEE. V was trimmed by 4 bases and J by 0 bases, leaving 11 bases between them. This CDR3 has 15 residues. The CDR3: CASSPLGVSGNTIYF. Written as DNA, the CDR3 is TGTGCCAGCAGCCCTCTAGGGGTCTCTGGAAACACCATATATTTT. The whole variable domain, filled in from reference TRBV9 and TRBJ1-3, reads DSGVTQTPKHLITATGQRVTLRCSPRSGDLSVYWYQQSLDQGLQFLIQYYNGEERAKGNILERFSAQQFPDLHSELNLSSLELGDSALYFCASSPLGVSGNTIYFGEGSWLTVV.

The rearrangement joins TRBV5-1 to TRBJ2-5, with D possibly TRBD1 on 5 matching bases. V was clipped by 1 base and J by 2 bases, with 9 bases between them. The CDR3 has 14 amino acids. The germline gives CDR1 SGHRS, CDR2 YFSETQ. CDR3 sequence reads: CASSLITGQETQYF. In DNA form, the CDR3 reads TGCGCCAGCAGCTTGATCACAGGACAAGAGACCCAGTACTTC.

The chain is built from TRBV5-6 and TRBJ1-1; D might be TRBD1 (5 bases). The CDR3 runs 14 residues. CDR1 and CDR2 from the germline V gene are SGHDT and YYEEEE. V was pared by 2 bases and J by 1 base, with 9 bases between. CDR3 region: CASSFGTTNTEAFF. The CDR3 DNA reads TGTGCCAGCAGCTTCGGGACTACGAACACTGAAGCTTTCTTT.

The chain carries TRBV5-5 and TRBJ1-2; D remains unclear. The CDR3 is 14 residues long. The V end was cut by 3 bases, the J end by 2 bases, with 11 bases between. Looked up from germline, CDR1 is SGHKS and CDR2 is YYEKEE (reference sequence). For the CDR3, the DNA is TGTGCCAGCAGCTCATCCTCGCGGAACTATGGCTACACCTTC. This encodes CASSSSSRNYGYTF.

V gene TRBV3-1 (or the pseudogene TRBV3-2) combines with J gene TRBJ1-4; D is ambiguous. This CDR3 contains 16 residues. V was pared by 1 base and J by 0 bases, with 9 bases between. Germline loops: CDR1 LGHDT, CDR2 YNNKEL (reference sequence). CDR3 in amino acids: CASSQAAGTTNEKLFF. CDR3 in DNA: TGTGCCAGCAGCCAAGCTGCAGGTACAACTAATGAAAAACTGTTTTTT.

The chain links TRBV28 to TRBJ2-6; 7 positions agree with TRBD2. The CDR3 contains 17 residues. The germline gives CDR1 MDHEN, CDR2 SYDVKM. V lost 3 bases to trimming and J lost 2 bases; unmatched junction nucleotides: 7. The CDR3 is CASSFWGRAAGANVLTF. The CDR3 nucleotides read TGTGCCAGCAGTTTTTGGGGGAGGGCAGCTGGGGCCAACGTCCTGACTTTC.

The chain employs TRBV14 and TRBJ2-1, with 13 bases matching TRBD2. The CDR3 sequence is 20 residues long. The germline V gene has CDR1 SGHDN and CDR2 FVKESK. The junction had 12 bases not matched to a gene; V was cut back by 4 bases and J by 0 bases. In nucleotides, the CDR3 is TGTGCCAGCAGCCGCAGACTGGGACTAGCGGGGTTAAGCTCCTACAATGAGCAGTTCTTC. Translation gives CASSRRLGLAGLSSYNEQFF.

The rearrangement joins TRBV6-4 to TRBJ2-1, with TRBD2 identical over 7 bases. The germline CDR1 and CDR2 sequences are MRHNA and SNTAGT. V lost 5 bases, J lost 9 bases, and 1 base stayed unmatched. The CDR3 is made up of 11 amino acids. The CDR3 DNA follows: TGTGCCAGCAGTTTAGCGGGTGAGCAGTTCTTC. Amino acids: CASSLAGEQFF.